This T cell receptor beta chain was recovered during a study of blood T cell repertoires in COVID-19. Turning to the study itself: Donors in the United States, Italy and Spain gave samples during acute or convalescent COVID-19. Sample material is recorded as cDNA or gDNA derived from T cells, B-cell-depleted T cells, or PBMCs.

The CDR3 consists of 14 residues. CDR1 is MGHRA and CDR2 is YSYEKL in the germline V gene. The V and J ends lost 1 base and 8 bases, in that order; junction bases with no gene match: 7. In the authors' methods: For nucleated cells, counts were estimated from reference gene primer amplification. Produced via immunoSEQ multiplex PCR; TCRdb's table is partial and in-frame only. From that table come the V and J calls and clone size; the DNA was used to work out D and trimming. This sample yields roughly 180,000 clones, of which more than 80% are seen a single time; under 9.5% belongs to the top ten. The specimen was peripheral blood. The receptor was derived from an older woman with acute or convalescent COVID-19. This rearrangement joins TRBV4-1 to TRBJ1-2, with 7 bases identical to TRBD1. The CDR3 is CASSQVDRVQGYTF. CDR3 nucleotides: TGCGCCAGCAGCCAAGTCGACAGGGTACAAGGCTACACCTTC.